Presented here are 20 T cell receptor beta chains from one specimen sequenced in a study of blood T cell repertoires in COVID-19. The table came from immunoSEQ multiplex PCR; TCRdb's copy has only in-frame clones and leaves some out. In the table there are some 300,000 clones, about 90% of which are singletons. The sequenced sample consisted of peripheral blood. These receptor sequences come from a woman between 45 and 60 years old with COVID-19, enrolled during active disease.

This chain links TRBV29-1 with TRBJ1-2, with a tentative D call TRBD1 (5 bases). CDR1 SQVTM and CDR2 ANQGSEA come from the germline V gene. The CDR3 sequence is 14 residues long. CDR3 sequence reads: CTPLESRGKGGYTF. In DNA, the CDR3 is TGCACCCCCTTGGAGAGTCGGGGGAAGGGTGGCTACACCTTC.

This clone appeared a single time. The chain couples TRBV5-1 to TRBJ1-5; 7 positions agree with TRBD1. CDR3 size: 15 residues. Trimming took 0 bases from V and 6 from J; bases not matched to a gene: 6. Germline V gene sequence: CDR1 SGHRS, CDR2 YFSETQ. Written as DNA, the CDR3 is TGCGCCAGCAGCTTGGGCGACAGGGCAAGTCAGCCCCAGCATTTT. This encodes CASSLGDRASQPQHF.

This clone has more than one count but fewer than ten. The chain has TRBV25-1 and TRBJ1-2, with D perhaps TRBD1 (5 bases). The V end was cut by 5 bases, the J end by 4 bases, with 8 bases between. The CDR3 runs 12 residues. In germline, CDR1 is MGHDK, CDR2 SYGVNS. CDR3 DNA: TGTGCCAGCAGTAAACAGGCCTATGGCTACACCTTC. Encoded protein: CASSKQAYGYTF.

The J gene is TRBJ2-2, the V gene TRBV4-2; D is unclear. Germline V gene data show CDR1 as LGHNA and CDR2 as YNFKEQ. V dropped 0 bases and J dropped 8 bases, with 4 bases sitting between them. The CDR3 is made up of 12 amino acids. The CDR3 sequence: CASSQDLGELFF. The CDR3 DNA sequence: TGTGCCAGCAGCCAAGACCTGGGGGAGCTGTTTTTT.

This chain links TRBV27 with TRBJ2-3, with D maybe TRBD1 (5 bases). Deletions cut 0 bases from V and 4 bases from J, with 11 bases between. The CDR3 spans 15 residues. Looked up from germline, CDR1 is MNHEY and CDR2 is SMNVEV (reference sequence). CDR3 bases: TGTGCCAGCAGTTTATCGTTCAGGGCTCCAGATACGCAGTATTTT. This sequence encodes CASSLSFRAPDTQYF.

This chain links TRBV5-1 with TRBJ2-7; 10 positions match TRBD2. V was pared by 0 bases and J by 3 bases, with 6 bases of the junction left unmatched. CDR3 length equals 16 residues. Germline-derived CDR1 and CDR2 are SGHRS and YFSETQ. CDR3 amino acids: CASSLGTSGEFYEQYF. In DNA, the CDR3 is TGCGCCAGCAGCTTGGGGACTAGCGGTGAATTCTACGAGCAGTACTTC.

The chain joins TRBV16 to TRBJ1-1; D is possibly TRBD1 (6 bases). V was cut by 1 base and J by 1 base, with 10 bases left in between. This CDR3 spans 15 amino acids. In germline, CDR1 is KGHSY, CDR2 FQNENV. The CDR3 region is CASSQLNRENTEAFF. The CDR3 bases are TGTGCCAGCAGCCAATTAAACAGGGAGAACACTGAAGCTTTCTTT.

This rearrangement joins TRBV28 to TRBJ2-1; 12 nucleotides match TRBD2. CDR1 is MDHEN and CDR2 is SYDVKM in the germline V gene. The CDR3 is made up of 15 amino acids. Trimming removed 6 bases from V and 13 bases from J; junction bases left unmatched: 13. CDR3 DNA: TGTGCCAGCAGCCCCCCTGGGACTAGCGGGCCCCCCCAGTTCTTC. Its protein is CASSPPGTSGPPQFF.

V and J are TRBV6-5 and TRBJ2-7; 7 nucleotides match TRBD1. Germline V gives CDR1 MNHEY, CDR2 SVGAGI. V lost 3 bases, J lost 2 bases, and 7 bases stayed unmatched. The CDR3 runs 15 residues. The CDR3 DNA sequence: TGTGCCAGCAGTTATCAGGGGGTGGCCCCCTACGAGCAGTACTTC. This sequence encodes CASSYQGVAPYEQYF.

The genes are TRBV5-1 and TRBJ2-2, with TRBD2 identical over 7 bases. CDR3 length equals 15 residues. Germline V gives CDR1 SGHRS, CDR2 YFSETQ. After removal of 7 bases from V and 3 bases from J, the junction contained 9 bases not matched to a gene. The CDR3 DNA is TGCGCCAGCTTGGAGAGGGGAGGGGACACCGGGGAGCTGTTTTTT. This codes for CASLERGGDTGELFF.

The rearrangement joins TRBV6-5 to TRBJ1-1; D not certain. CDR3 length: 13 amino acids. Trimming left V 2 bases short and J 5 bases short, with 9 bases between. Germline loops: CDR1 MNHEY, CDR2 SVGAGI. CDR3 loop: CASSYEVGTEAFF. In nucleotides, the CDR3 is TGTGCCAGCAGTTACGAGGTTGGTACTGAAGCTTTCTTT.

The chain is built from TRBV4-1 and TRBJ1-4; unclear D gene. CDR1 and CDR2 (germline): MGHRA, YSYEKL. This CDR3 has 14 residues. The V end lost 4 bases, the J end lost 4 bases, and 10 bases lay between the germline ends. CDR3 sequence reads: CASSLPGNNEKLFF. The CDR3 nucleotides read TGCGCCAGCAGCCTACCAGGAAATAATGAAAAACTGTTTTTT.

In nucleotides, the CDR3 is TGTGCCAGCAGTGATAGTCGGGGATTGGCAACTAATGAAAAACTGTTTTTT. As protein: CASSDSRGLATNEKLFF. This rearrangement joins TRBV6-1 to TRBJ1-4; D is unresolved. V gave up 3 bases and J gave up 0 bases, with 14 bases separating them. Germline CDR1 reads MNHNS; CDR2 reads SASEGT. This CDR3 region has 17 residues.

The V and J genes are TRBV4-2 and TRBJ2-7; 8 bases agree with TRBD1. Germline CDR1 and CDR2: LGHNA and YNFKEQ. Trimming removed 7 bases from V and 4 bases from J; junction bases left unmatched: 12. This CDR3 comprises 15 residues. The CDR3 sequence: CASTPGQGGQYEQYF. CDR3 sequence (DNA): TGTGCCAGCACCCCCGGACAGGGAGGACAATACGAGCAGTACTTC.

The CDR3 DNA sequence: TGTGCCAGCAGCTTAGGAGGGGGCGCAGCTAATGAAAAACTGTTTTTT. Its protein product is CASSLGGGAANEKLFF. The rearrangement uses TRBV7-9 and TRBJ1-4; 7 nucleotides match TRBD1. Germline values: CDR1 SEHNR, CDR2 FQNEAQ (reference sequence). The V segment lost 1 base and the J segment 3 bases; nucleotides outside the gene matches: 5. This CDR3 is built from 16 residues. Based on the CDR3 plus reference TRBV7-9 and TRBJ1-4, the full variable domain is DTGVSQNPRHKITKRGQNVTFRCDPISEHNRLYWYRQTLGQGPEFLTYFQNEAQLEKSRLLSDRFSAERPKGSFSTLEIQRTEQGDSAMYLCASSLGGGAANEKLFFGSGTQLSVL.

The table lists this clone with a count of one. CDR3 residues: CASSERVLAGDQETQYF. The CDR3 DNA follows: TGCGCCAGCAGTGAGAGGGTGCTAGCGGGAGACCAAGAGACCCAGTACTTC. The rearrangement joins TRBV10-1 to TRBJ2-5, with TRBD2 matching 10 bases. This CDR3 contains 17 residues. Trimming cost V 2 bases and J 0 bases; bases outside gene matches: 6. Germline CDR1 WNHNN, CDR2 SYGVQD (reference sequence).

The sample holds one count of this clone. This sequence joins TRBV19 and TRBJ2-1, with 9 bases identical to TRBD1. The V gene's germline CDR1 is LNHDA and CDR2 SQIVND (reference sequence). V gave up 7 bases and J gave up 5 bases; unmatched junction bases: 6. The CDR3 length is 14 residues. CDR3 DNA sequence: TGTGCCAGTATGAGGACAGGGGCTAACAATGAGCAGTTCTTC. This encodes CASMRTGANNEQFF.

A remark on this clone: This sample also contains other DNA sequences that code for the same CDR3. The CDR3 spells CASSLTAGNTEAFF. The CDR3 bases are TGTGCCAGCAGCTTAACTGCGGGGAACACTGAAGCTTTCTTT. The gene calls are TRBV7-9 and TRBJ1-1; no clear D. CDR1 is SEHNR and CDR2 is FQNEAQ in the germline V gene (reference sequence). This CDR3 spans 14 amino acids. V lost 2 bases and J lost 1, with 8 bases in between.

This chain connects TRBV2 to TRBJ2-2; maybe TRBD2 (6 bases). CDR3 size: 14 residues. From germline, CDR1 is SNHLY and CDR2 FYNNEI. Trimming left V 4 bases short and J 11 bases short, with 17 bases between. The CDR3 here is CASSGVRERGELFF. Written as DNA, the CDR3 is TGTGCCAGCAGTGGTGTCCGGGAGAGGGGAGAGCTGTTTTTT.

V usage is TRBV6-2 or TRBV6-3 and J usage is TRBJ1-4; 7 positions agree with TRBD1. V gave up 6 bases and J gave up 7 bases; unmatched junction bases: 11. Germline V gene sequence: CDR1 MNHEY, CDR2 SVGEGT. This CDR3 is 15 amino acids long. Here the CDR3 reads CASSPTGTESEKLFF. CDR3 sequence (DNA): TGTGCCAGCAGCCCTACCGGGACAGAGTCTGAAAAACTGTTTTTT.